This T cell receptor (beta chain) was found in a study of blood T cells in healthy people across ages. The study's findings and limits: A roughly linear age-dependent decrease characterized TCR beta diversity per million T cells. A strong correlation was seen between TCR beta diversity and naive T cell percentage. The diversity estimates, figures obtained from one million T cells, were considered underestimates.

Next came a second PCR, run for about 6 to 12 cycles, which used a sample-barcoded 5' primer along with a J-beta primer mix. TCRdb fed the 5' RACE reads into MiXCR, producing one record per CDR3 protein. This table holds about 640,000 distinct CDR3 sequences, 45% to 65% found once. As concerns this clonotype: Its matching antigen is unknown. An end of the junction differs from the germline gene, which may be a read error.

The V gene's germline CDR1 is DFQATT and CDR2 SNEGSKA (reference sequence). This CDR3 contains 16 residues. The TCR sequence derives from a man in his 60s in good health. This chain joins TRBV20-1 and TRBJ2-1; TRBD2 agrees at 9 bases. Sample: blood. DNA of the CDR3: TGCGGTGCTAGAGATCAGGCTAGCGGGATCTACAATGAGCAGTTCTTC. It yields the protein CGARDQASGIYNEQFF.